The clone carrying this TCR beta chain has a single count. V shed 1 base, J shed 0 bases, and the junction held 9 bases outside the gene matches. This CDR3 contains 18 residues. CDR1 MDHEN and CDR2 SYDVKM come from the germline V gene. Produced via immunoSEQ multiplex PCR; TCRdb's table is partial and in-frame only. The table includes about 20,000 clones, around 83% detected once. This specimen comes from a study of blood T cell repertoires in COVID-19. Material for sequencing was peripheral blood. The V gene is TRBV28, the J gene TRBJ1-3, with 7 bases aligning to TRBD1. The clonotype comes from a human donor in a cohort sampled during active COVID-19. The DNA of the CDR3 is TGTGCCAGCAGTTTATCCGACAGGGCTATTCTCTCTGGAAACACCATATATTTT. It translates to CASSLSDRAILSGNTIYF.